The entry below describes one T cell receptor beta chain. Its antigen is not known. Described time point: baseline, week 1 (first vaccination visit). The treatment is: pre-vaccination baseline after standard-of-care therapy. This sample is drawn from a study of a mutant IDH1 vaccine in newly diagnosed glioma. General study findings and limits: Immune responses induced by vaccination arose in 93.3% of the patients.

The assay was immunoSEQ multiplex PCR, and TCRdb's table has in-frame clones only and misses some. This table has approximately 100,000 clones, approximately 90% appearing once. Between the trimmed V and J ends, which lost 0 bases and 4 bases, there was a span of 10 bases. This CDR3 spans 15 amino acids. Germline CDR1 is SGHVS and CDR2 is FQNEAQ. This chain links TRBV7-8 with TRBJ2-1, with D hard to call. The sequencing here drew on PBMCs, taken from a glioma patient treated with radiotherapy, temozolomide or both. The receptor's source is a woman aged 45-60 years with glioma. Here the CDR3 DNA reads TGTGCCAGCAGCTTAGCCCCCCGGCAATACAATGAGCAGTTCTTC. Translation: CASSLAPRQYNEQFF. The variable domain in full, with the rest retrieved from reference TRBV7-8 and TRBJ2-1, is GAGVSQSPRYKVAKRGQDVALRCDPISGHVSLFWYQQALGQGPEFLTYFQNEAQLDKSGLPSDRFFAERPEGSVSTLKIQRTQQEDSAVYLCASSLAPRQYNEQFFGPGTRLTVL.